The clone carrying this T cell receptor (beta chain) appeared many times. Amplified TCR beta CDR3 regions came from RNA transcripts. First-round RT-PCR targeting the TCR CDR3 was performed with the HTBI primer set. In TCRdb, the multiplex PCR reads were re-called with MiXCR into one record per CDR3 protein. This repertoire shows 700,000 or so distinct CDR3 sequences, about 17% found once; its top ten account for 8.4%. Trimming removed 4 bases from V and 4 bases from J, with 13 bases in between. Germline V gene sequence: CDR1 LNHDA, CDR2 SQIVND (reference sequence). The CDR3 sequence is 14 residues long. The sample is drawn from a study of T cells in Graves' hyperthyroidism and ophthalmopathy. As for the study in general: Any treatment followed the collection of peripheral blood at initial diagnosis.

The source is a man younger than 35 with Graves' hyperthyroidism. The chain carries TRBV19 and TRBJ1-1; unclear D gene. Specimen: blood. CDR3 sequence: CASSTSTKGTEAFF. The DNA of the CDR3 is TGTGCCAGTAGTACTAGTACTAAAGGCACTGAAGCTTTCTTT.